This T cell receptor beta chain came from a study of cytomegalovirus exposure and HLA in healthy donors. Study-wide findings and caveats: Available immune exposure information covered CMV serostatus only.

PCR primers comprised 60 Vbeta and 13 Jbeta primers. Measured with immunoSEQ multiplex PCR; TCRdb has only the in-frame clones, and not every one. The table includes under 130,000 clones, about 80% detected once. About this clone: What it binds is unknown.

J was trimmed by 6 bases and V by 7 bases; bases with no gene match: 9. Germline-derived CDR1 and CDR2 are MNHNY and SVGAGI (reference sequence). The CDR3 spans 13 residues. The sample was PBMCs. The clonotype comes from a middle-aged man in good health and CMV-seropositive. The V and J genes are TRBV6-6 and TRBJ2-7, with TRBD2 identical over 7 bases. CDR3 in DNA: TGTGCCAGCACCACAGGCGGGAGAGGCGAGCAGTACTTC. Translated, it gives CASTTGGRGEQYF.